This TCR beta chain was recorded in a study of T-cell memory formation after mild COVID-19. In TCRdb, the 5' RACE reads were re-called with MiXCR into one record per CDR3 protein. The sample carries under 300,000 distinct CDR3 sequences, about a sixth recorded once. From germline, CDR1 is MNHEY and CDR2 SVGAGI. V was shortened by 6 bases and J by 7 bases, with 12 bases between the two germline ends. This CDR3 comprises 12 residues. The chain carries TRBV6-5 and TRBJ2-5, with D maybe TRBD1 (6 bases). The receptor was isolated from a man aged 18 to 30 who had mild COVID-19 (a few samples of this study predate the infection). Cell type and time point are not known. Sample: PBMCs or a T cell subset sorted from them (not recorded which). This CDR3 is CASRDSARTQYF. CDR3 bases: TGTGCCAGCAGGGACAGCGCACGGACCCAGTACTTC.